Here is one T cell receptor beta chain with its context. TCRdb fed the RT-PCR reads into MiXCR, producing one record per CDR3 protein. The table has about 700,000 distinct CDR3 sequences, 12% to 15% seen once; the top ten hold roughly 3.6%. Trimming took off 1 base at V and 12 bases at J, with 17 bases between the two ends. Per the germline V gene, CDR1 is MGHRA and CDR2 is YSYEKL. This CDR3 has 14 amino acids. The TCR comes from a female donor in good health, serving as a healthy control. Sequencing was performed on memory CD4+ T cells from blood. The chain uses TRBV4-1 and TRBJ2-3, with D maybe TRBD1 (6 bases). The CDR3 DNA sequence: TGCGCCAGCAGCCAAGGGACAGCTCTCGATCGTCAGTATTTT. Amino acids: CASSQGTALDRQYF.